This T cell receptor beta chain was retrieved from a study of pediatric ulcerative colitis. Overall study: Disease was pancolitis in seven and left-sided in two, histology-confirmed.

Study findings and constraints: Repertoires came from total lymphocyte DNA, not specific subsets. Blood-rectal clonal overlap within each person was significantly higher in ulcerative colitis patients than controls. All ulcerative colitis patients, but no controls, carried two rectal clonotypes.

The CDR3 covers 15 residues. Germline CDR1 is KGHSH and CDR2 is LQKENI. Trimming pared 0 bases from V and 1 base from J, leaving 9 bases between. Remarks on this clone: Its antigen is unidentified.

TCRdb keeps only in-frame clones here, not all; method: immunoSEQ multiplex PCR. Here the sample spans roughly 64,000 clones, roughly nine tenths being singletons. The chain links TRBV18 to TRBJ1-1, with D tentatively TRBD1 (6 bases). What was sequenced was blood. This TCR came from a boy younger than 18 with severe ulcerative colitis. CDR3 nucleotide sequence: TGTGCCAGCTCACCACCGGTCAGGGGGAACACTGAAGCTTTCTTT. Amino acid sequence: CASSPPVRGNTEAFF.